This is a list of T cell receptor beta chains from one sample in a study of human T cells and chemical hapten exposure. One entry per CDR3 protein, called by TCRdb with MiXCR from the RACE reads. Seen here are about 120,000 distinct CDR3 sequences, roughly 14% observed once, and the top ten hold around 2.7%. The source was whole blood, collected in connection with sensitization to the hapten diphenylcyclopropenone (DPC). The receptors come from a woman aged 18 to 35 with alopecia areata. Some clones in this sample may be carry-over from other donors' samples. CDR3s include the opening cysteine and the closing phenylalanine or tryptophan. D genes are given only for firm matches. Clone size, where shown, is once, few, many, or a class for clones that have expanded.

V	J	size	D	DNA	CDR3
TRBV28	TRBJ2-7	many	TRBD1	TGTGCCAGCAGCTACTACGGGACAGGGATCTACGAGCAGTACTTC	CASSYYGTGIYEQYF
TRBV3-1	TRBJ2-1	-	TRBD2	TGTGCCAGCAGCCAAGATAAGGAACTAGCGGGATACAATGAGCAGTTCTTC	CASSQDKELAGYNEQFF
TRBV18	TRBJ1-3	-	-	TGTGCCAGCTCACCACCCTGGGACTCTGGAAACACCATATATTTT	CASSPPWDSGNTIYF
TRBV27	TRBJ2-1	few	TRBD1	TGTGCCAGCAGTTTAAGGACAGGGAGTCCCTACAATGAGCAGTTCTTC	CASSLRTGSPYNEQFF
TRBV6-1	TRBJ2-7	-	TRBD1	TGTGCCAGTAAACGGGACAGGGGAAACTACGAGCAGTACTTC	CASKRDRGNYEQYF
TRBV5-1	TRBJ1-2	many	TRBD1	TGCGCCAGCAGCCCTAGGACAGGGGGAGGATCTGGCTACACCTTC	CASSPRTGGGSGYTF
TRBV28	TRBJ1-6	-	-	TGTGCCAGCAGGACCTACTCCGGGACACCCTATTCACCCCTCCACTTT	CASRTYSGTPYSPLHF
TRBV4-1	TRBJ2-1	few	-	TGCGCCAGCAGCCAAAAACCGGGACATATTTACAATGAGCAGTTCTTC	CASSQKPGHIYNEQFF
TRBV7-9	TRBJ2-7	many	TRBD1	TGTGCCAGCACCACAAGGACAGGGTCGAGCTCCTACGAGCAGTACTTC	CASTTRTGSSSYEQYF
TRBV28	TRBJ2-1	-	-	TGTGCCAGCAGCGTGATACGGGGCAATGAGCAGTTCTTC	CASSVIRGNEQFF
TRBV11-2	TRBJ2-4	many	-	TGTGCCAGCAGCTCGCTGAAGCTAGCCAAAAACATTCAGTACTTC	CASSSLKLAKNIQYF